Below, 18 T cell receptor beta chains from the same sample are listed, as sequenced in a study of sequential checkpoint blockade in melanoma. The treatment is: randomized to nivolumab then ipilimumab (arm A) or the reverse (arm B). Produced via immunoSEQ multiplex PCR; TCRdb's table is partial and in-frame only. Of thousands of clones listed, approximately 20% are singletons. Source: tumor tissue (inferred from file names), taken from a patient given nivolumab and ipilimumab in sequence. The receptor set was obtained from a human donor with melanoma.

Many counts were recorded for this clone. The V gene is TRBV7-4, the J gene TRBJ1-1; 9 nucleotides agree with TRBD1. V lost 5 bases and J lost 6; bases outside the gene matches: 4. The CDR3 loop spans 13 amino acids. Germline V gene sequence: CDR1 SGHVT, CDR2 SQSDAQ. The CDR3 DNA follows: TGTGCCAGCAGCCGACAGGGGGGCCCTGAAGCTTTCTTT. Its translation is CASSRQGGPEAFF.

This clone was seen many times. The chain carries TRBV6-8 and TRBJ1-4, with 9 bases matching TRBD1. Unmatched junction bases numbered 8, after V lost 6 bases and J lost 6 bases. CDR1 is MNHGY and CDR2 is SAAAGT in the germline V gene. This CDR3 comprises 15 residues. As DNA, the CDR3 is TGTGCCAGCAGGGAAGTGACAGGGGGTTATGAAAAACTGTTTTTT. This translates into CASREVTGGYEKLFF.

The chain carries TRBV28 and TRBJ1-1; D is ambiguous. The CDR3 sequence is 14 residues long. From germline, CDR1 is MDHEN and CDR2 SYDVKM. V shed 6 bases and J shed 4 bases, with 15 bases lying between them. CDR3 nucleotides: TGTGCCAGCAGCCCTGGTGGGGTTGGCACTGAAGCTTTCTTT. As protein: CASSPGGVGTEAFF.

There are a few counts of this clone. V and J are TRBV11-3 and TRBJ2-1; 8 bases agree with TRBD1. CDR1 is SGHNT and CDR2 is YENEEA in the germline V gene. The CDR3 has 16 amino acids. The V and J ends lost 5 bases and 5 bases, in that order; junction bases with no gene match: 11. The CDR3 nucleotides read TGTGCCAGCAGCACGCATGGGGACAGGCGAAACAATGAGCAGTTCTTC. Residues: CASSTHGDRRNNEQFF.

This chain connects TRBV12-5 to TRBJ2-5, with D unclear. This CDR3 has 14 amino acids. Germline values: CDR1 LGHNT, CDR2 FRNRAP. The V end lost 6 bases, the J end lost 0 bases, and 11 bases lay between the germline ends. In nucleotides, the CDR3 is TGTGCTAGTGGCCGACGGACCCACCAAGAGACCCAGTACTTC. This codes for CASGRRTHQETQYF.

This clone was seen only a few times. CDR3 nucleotides: TGTGCCAGCAGGCCGGGACAGGTCTACAATGAGCAGTTCTTC. Amino acids: CASRPGQVYNEQFF. This chain joins TRBV6-8 and TRBJ2-1, with 8 bases fitting TRBD1. V was pared by 6 bases and J by 3 bases, with 4 bases of the junction left unmatched. This CDR3 contains 14 residues. CDR1 and CDR2 (germline): MNHGY, SAAAGT.

This clone was counted only a few times. The chain links TRBV11-3 to TRBJ2-2; 10 bases line up with TRBD2. The CDR3 extends over 16 amino acids. Germline trimming cut 2 bases from V and 9 bases from J; bases unmatched to any gene: 9. Per germline, CDR1 SGHNT and CDR2 YENEEA. The CDR3: CASSLQSGGAFRELFF. Here the CDR3 DNA reads TGTGCCAGCAGCTTACAAAGCGGGGGGGCTTTCCGGGAGCTGTTTTTT.

This clone was recorded at least ten times. The chain joins TRBV11-3 to TRBJ2-5; 14 bases agree with TRBD2. The CDR3 covers 16 residues. Losses at the gene ends were 2 bases for V and 2 bases for J; bases not matched to a gene: 1. The germline V gene has CDR1 SGHNT and CDR2 YENEEA. The CDR3 protein is CASSLRLAGGQETQYF. The CDR3 DNA sequence: TGTGCCAGCAGCTTACGACTAGCGGGGGGGCAAGAGACCCAGTACTTC.

This clone turned up a few times. The chain couples TRBV28 to TRBJ1-2; D possibly corresponds to TRBD1 (5 bases). Germline CDR1 MDHEN, CDR2 SYDVKM. This CDR3 has 15 amino acids. V was trimmed by 1 base and J by 0 bases, leaving 9 bases between them. The CDR3 DNA sequence: TGTGCCAGCAGTTTATACGGGGCAGCTAACTATGGCTACACCTTC. Amino acids: CASSLYGAANYGYTF.

In its sample, this clone was seen many times. The CDR3: CASSFAGTANTGELFF. CDR3 nucleotides: TGTGCCAGCAGCTTTGCTGGGACAGCAAACACCGGGGAGCTGTTTTTT. The gene calls are TRBV11-3 and TRBJ2-2; 7 nucleotides match TRBD1. The CDR3 has 16 amino acids. Germline V gene data show CDR1 as SGHNT and CDR2 as YENEEA. V lost 3 bases, J lost 2 bases, and 6 bases stayed unmatched.

This clone was seen only a few times. The chain links TRBV15 to TRBJ1-4; perhaps TRBD1 as D (5 bases). Per the germline V gene, CDR1 is LNHNV and CDR2 is YYDKDF (reference sequence). This CDR3 spans 14 amino acids. V shed 3 bases and J shed 8 bases, with 13 bases lying between them. The CDR3 DNA follows: TGTGCCACCAGCAGGACAGCCCTAGGCGAAAAACTGTTTTTT. Amino acids: CATSRTALGEKLFF. The full variable domain, in which reference TRBV15 and TRBJ1-4 provide the parts outside the CDR3, is DAMVIQNPRYQVTQFGKPVTLSCSQTLNHNVMYWYQQKSSQAPKLLFHYYDKDFNNEADTPDNFQSRRPNTSFCFLDIRSPGLGDTAMYLCATSRTALGEKLFFGSGTQLSVL.

This clone was observed many times. The chain is built from TRBV11-3 and TRBJ1-1; D may be TRBD1 (5 bases). The germline V gene encodes CDR1 SGHNT and CDR2 YENEEA. V dropped 5 bases and J dropped 6 bases, with 19 bases sitting between them. The CDR3 has 15 amino acids. The CDR3, as DNA: TGTGCCAGCAGCGGGGGGGACGGCCGAGCCCCTGAAGCTTTCTTT. This gives the protein CASSGGDGRAPEAFF.

The chain combines TRBV6-8 with TRBJ2-7; TRBD2 matches at 7 bases. Looked up from germline, CDR1 is MNHGY and CDR2 is SAAAGT. This CDR3 spans 14 amino acids. The J segment lost 1 base and the V segment lost 6 bases, leaving 6 bases of the junction unmatched. CDR3 in DNA: TGTGCCAGCAGCCCCCGGGGAGGGTCCTACGAGCAGTACTTC. This sequence encodes CASSPRGGSYEQYF.

V usage is TRBV25-1 and J usage is TRBJ1-3; D gene unclear. Trimming removed 4 bases from V and 0 bases from J, with 7 bases in between. This CDR3 has 14 residues. Per the germline V gene, CDR1 is MGHDK and CDR2 is SYGVNS. CDR3 sequence: CASSAGYSGNTIYF. The CDR3 DNA sequence: TGTGCCAGCAGTGCGGGTTACTCTGGAAACACCATATATTTT.

This chain joins TRBV18 and TRBJ2-7, with 7 bases lining up with TRBD2. CDR3 length: 18 residues. V shed 4 bases and J 2 bases; nucleotides not matched to a gene: 17. Germline CDR1 and CDR2: KGHSH and LQKENI. In nucleotides, the CDR3 is TGTGCCAGCTCACAGCGGGGCCCCACGGCTGGGATGACCTACGAGCAGTACTTC. Translated: CASSQRGPTAGMTYEQYF.

The chain recombines TRBV19 with TRBJ1-1; D not resolved. Per germline, CDR1 LNHDA and CDR2 SQIVND (reference sequence). The germline V and J ends were trimmed by 5 bases and 3 bases, with 16 bases remaining between them. This CDR3 is 15 amino acids long. CDR3 sequence (DNA): TGTGCCAGTAGTGCGGCACTGAGGGTGGACACTGAAGCTTTCTTT. Its protein product is CASSAALRVDTEAFF.

The chain has TRBV6-8 and TRBJ2-7; a possible D gene is TRBD1 (5 bases). Germline V CDR1 and CDR2: MNHGY, SAAAGT. V lost 6 bases and J lost 4, with 16 bases in between. This CDR3 region has 14 residues. In nucleotides, the CDR3 is TGTGCCAGCAGCAAAGGGGATACCCCTTACGAGCAGTACTTC. Protein product: CASSKGDTPYEQYF.

The chain has TRBV14 and TRBJ2-1, with 16 bases fitting TRBD2. J lost 7 bases, V lost 2 bases, and 14 bases had no gene match. Germline lookup yields CDR1 SGHDN and CDR2 FVKESK. This CDR3 is 20 amino acids long. CDR3 in DNA: TGTGCCAGCAGCCAAAGATCGGGGACTAGCGGGAGGGACAGGAAAAATGAGCAGTTCTTC. Amino acid sequence: CASSQRSGTSGRDRKNEQFF.